These T cell receptor beta chains were read from a single sample in a study of cytomegalovirus exposure and HLA in healthy donors. The method was immunoSEQ multiplex PCR; TCRdb's version includes in-frame clones alone and lacks a portion of them. Found here are approximately 82,000 clones; the top ten clones hold 1.4% to 1.5%. Sequencing input: PBMCs. The receptors originated from a woman between 55 and 75 years old in good health and CMV-seronegative. Each CDR3 is given with its conserved first and last residue. Each record gives: J gene, D gene, V gene, CDR3 DNA, CDR3 protein. The D gene is left open where the match is weak.

TRBJ2-7,TRBD2,TRBV6-5,TGTGCCAGCAGAACTAGCGGGTATGGGGAGCAGTACTTC,CASRTSGYGEQYF
TRBJ1-3,-,TRBV6-6,TGTGCCAGCAGCCCCGGGACAAGCACTGGAAACACCATATATTTT,CASSPGTSTGNTIYF
TRBJ1-3,-,TRBV10-3,TGTGCCATCAGTGATCCGGGGTTGAGCGCTGGAAACACCATATATTTT,CAISDPGLSAGNTIYF
TRBJ2-7,-,TRBV4-3,TGCGCCAGCAGCCATCGAGCCGGCTACGAGCAGTACTTC,CASSHRAGYEQYF
TRBJ2-5,-,TRBV18,TGTGCCAGCTCACCGGGACTTCAAGAGACCCAGTACTTC,CASSPGLQETQYF
TRBJ2-1,TRBD2,TRBV5-1,TGCGCCAGCAGCCCTACCCCGGGACTAGCGGGCGATGAGCAGTTCTTC,CASSPTPGLAGDEQFF
TRBJ2-1,TRBD2,TRBV10-3,TGTGCCATCAGTATGAGACTAGCGGAGCCGAGGCACAATGAGCAGTTCTTC,CAISMRLAEPRHNEQFF
TRBJ2-1,TRBD1,TRBV10-2,TGCGCCAGCAAGTCCGGGACAGGGGCTCGCTACGAGCAGTTCTTC,CASKSGTGARYEQFF
TRBJ1-5,TRBD1,TRBV5-1,TGCGCCAGCAGCTGGAGGGGACAGCAGGGTCAGCCCCAGCATTTT,CASSWRGQQGQPQHF
TRBJ1-1,-,TRBV5-1,TGCGCCAGCAGGATAGAATTGAACACTGAAGCTTTCTTT,CASRIELNTEAFF
TRBJ2-3,-,TRBV28,TGTGCAGCGGAGGGAACAGATACGCAGTATTTT,CAAEGTDTQYF
TRBJ1-5,-,TRBV2,TGTGCCAGCAGTGAAGTGGGCAGGTATAGCAATCAGCCCCAGCATTTT,CASSEVGRYSNQPQHF
TRBJ2-3,TRBD2,TRBV15,TGTGCCACCAGCAGAGGAACTAGCGGAACCACAGATACGCAGTATTTT,CATSRGTSGTTDTQYF
TRBJ2-7,-,TRBV13,TGTGCCAGCAGCTTAACTCCTGGGGGGTCCTACGAGCAGTACTTC,CASSLTPGGSYEQYF
TRBJ2-3,-,TRBV19,TGTGCCAGTCAACTCAAAGGGCAGGGGATAGATACGCAGTATTTT,CASQLKGQGIDTQYF
TRBJ2-1,TRBD2,TRBV9,TGTGCCAGCAGCCCATTAGCGGGCGCCTACAATGAGCAGTTCTTC,CASSPLAGAYNEQFF
TRBJ2-5,-,TRBV19,TGTGCCAGTAGTATCGGGGTAAAAGAGACCCAGTACTTC,CASSIGVKETQYF
TRBJ2-6,-,TRBV29-1,TGCAGCGTCAAAGGGAACTCTGGGGCCAACGTCTTGACTTTC,CSVKGNSGANVLTF
TRBJ1-4,-,TRBV5-1,TGCGCCAGCTCCTCGGGGACTGGTGGTGAAAAACTGTTTTTT,CASSSGTGGEKLFF
TRBJ2-7,TRBD1,TRBV2,TGTGCCAGCAGTGAAAAGGGACAGGGCGCCTACGAGCAGTACTTC,CASSEKGQGAYEQYF
TRBJ2-1,TRBD2,TRBV4-2,TGTGCCAGCAGCCAAGATCGGACTAGCGGGAACGGCAATGAGCAGTTCTTC,CASSQDRTSGNGNEQFF
TRBJ2-7,TRBD1,TRBV6-5,TGTGCCAGCAGTTATGGGGACAGGGGGTCCTACGAGCAGTACTTC,CASSYGDRGSYEQYF
TRBJ1-2,-,TRBV10-1,TGCGCCAGCAGTCAACAGGGAAGCTATGGCTACACCTTC,CASSQQGSYGYTF
TRBJ2-6,-,TRBV28,TGTGCCAGCAGTTTTTTTAGCTCTGGGGCCAACGTCCTGACTTTC,CASSFFSSGANVLTF
TRBJ1-6,-,TRBV7-9,TGTGCCAGCAGTCCAGGGAGGACTCGTCTCCGCTCACCCCTCCACTTT,CASSPGRTRLRSPLHF
TRBJ2-7,TRBD1,TRBV29-1,TGCAGCGCCGCGAAGGGACAGGGTTACGAGCAGTACTTC,CSAAKGQGYEQYF
TRBJ2-3,-,TRBV28,TGTGCCAGCAGTCCGGGTCCCGGATATCCCCCAGATACGCAGTATTTT,CASSPGPGYPPDTQYF
TRBJ2-7,-,TRBV19,TGTGCCAGTAGTGACCCTAGCGGAAAAAAGGGGGACGAGCAGTACTTC,CASSDPSGKKGDEQYF
TRBJ2-7,TRBD1,TRBV5-1,TGCGCCAGCAGCTCCTCACGTTGGACCGGTACCGGGACAGGGGGCGACGAGCAGTACTTC,CASSSSRWTGTGTGGDEQYF
TRBJ2-6,TRBD2,TRBV2,TGTGCCAGCAGTGAGCGAAGGACTAGCGGGAGACGATCTGGGGCCAACGTCCTGACTTTC,CASSERRTSGRRSGANVLTF
TRBJ2-7,TRBD2,TRBV2,TGTGCCATGGCTAGCGGGGGCTACGAGCAGTACTTC,CAMASGGYEQYF
TRBJ1-2,-,TRBV5-1,TGCGCCAGCAGCTTGGCCCCCTGGGGGGGCGCGGGGGAGAGCTACACCTTC,CASSLAPWGGAGESYTF
TRBJ2-7,-,TRBV19,TGTGCCAGTAGTTTCTCTGCTCAGTACGAGCAGTACTTC,CASSFSAQYEQYF
TRBJ2-1,TRBD2,TRBV14,TGTGCCAGCAGCCAGGAGATGCTAGCGGTAGATTACAATGAGCAGTTCTTC,CASSQEMLAVDYNEQFF
TRBJ1-5,-,TRBV19,TGTGCCAGTAGTATAGGTTCCGGGTTTAATCAGCCCCAGCATTTT,CASSIGSGFNQPQHF
TRBJ1-6,TRBD1,TRBV2,TGTGCCAGCAACCCCCAGGGGGATTCACCCCTCCACTTT,CASNPQGDSPLHF
TRBJ2-1,-,TRBV4-2,TGTGCCAGCAGCCAAGATCGAACGGGGGACTACAATGAGCAGTTCTTC,CASSQDRTGDYNEQFF
TRBJ2-7,TRBD1,TRBV6-6,TGTGCCAGCAGTTTAATACAGGGGTTTTACCACGAGCAGTACTTC,CASSLIQGFYHEQYF
TRBJ2-6,TRBD1,TRBV19,TGTGCCAGTAGTATTGGGGCAGGGGGCGTAGGGTCTGGGGCCAACGTCCTGACTTTC,CASSIGAGGVGSGANVLTF
TRBJ2-1,TRBD2,TRBV7-3,TGTGCCAGCAGCTTACTTGCTAGCGGGACCGGCAATGAGCAGTTCTTC,CASSLLASGTGNEQFF
TRBJ1-6,-,TRBV7-2,TGTGCCAGCAGCTTAGAACAGGGTTATAATTCACCCCTCCACTTT,CASSLEQGYNSPLHF
TRBJ2-1,TRBD1,TRBV7-2,TGTGCCAGCATCCCATCCCGGGACAGGGCCTACAATGAGCAGTTCTTC,CASIPSRDRAYNEQFF
TRBJ2-5,-,TRBV28,TGTGCCAGCAGTTTTGCCAGCGTCGAGACCCAGTACTTC,CASSFASVETQYF
TRBJ1-2,-,TRBV2,TGTGCCAGCAGTGTAGAACTGGAGGATGGCTACACCTTC,CASSVELEDGYTF
TRBJ1-5,-,TRBV28,TGTGCCAGCAGCCAAGACAGCCAGCCCCAGCATTTT,CASSQDSQPQHF
TRBJ2-1,-,TRBV19,TGTGCCAGTAGTATAGCGGCGGGTACCTACAATGAGCAGTTCTTC,CASSIAAGTYNEQFF